This is a list of T cell receptor beta chains from one sample in a study of persistence of HIV-infected CD4 T cells. Their recognized antigens are unknown. Clones were read by immunoSEQ multiplex PCR, and TCRdb kept only the in-frame ones, dropping some. The sample lists 25,000 to 35,000 clones, 78% occurring once. This sample comprised CD4+ T cells sorted from PBMCs after roughly 17-hour stimulation, obtained from a patient who received antiretroviral therapy. The source of these receptors is an adult woman with HIV who was CMV-seropositive. Both conserved end residues are part of each CDR3. The order of the fields is clone size, J gene, D gene, V gene, CDR3 DNA, CDR3 protein. A D gene is named only where the DNA matches it firmly. Size tells how often a clone was seen (once, few, many) or the class of an expanded clone, and some rows leave it out.

size: NA; J: TRBJ1-2; D: TRBD1; V: TRBV2; DNA: TGTGCCAGAGCTACAGGGGCCAACTATGGCTACACCTTC; CDR3: CARATGANYGYTF
size: NA; J: TRBJ1-3; D: NA; V: TRBV10-3; DNA: TGTGCCATCAGTGAGGGGGGAAACACCATATATTTT; CDR3: CAISEGGNTIYF
size: NA; J: TRBJ2-1; D: NA; V: TRBV6-6; DNA: TGTGCCAGCAGTCGGTCCCTGGGGAATGAGCAGTTCTTC; CDR3: CASSRSLGNEQFF
size: NA; J: TRBJ1-1; D: NA; V: TRBV27; DNA: TGTGCCAGCAGTTCCCATGATTTTGGAACTGAAGCTTTCTTT; CDR3: CASSSHDFGTEAFF
size: NA; J: TRBJ1-1; D: NA; V: TRBV28; DNA: TGTGCCAGCAGTCCATCACAGGGTTTCACTGAAGCTTTCTTT; CDR3: CASSPSQGFTEAFF
size: few; J: TRBJ2-5; D: TRBD1; V: TRBV5-1; DNA: TGCGCCAGCAGCTTGAGAACGGGACAGAGCCTCCGGGCGCTTGAGACCCAGTACTTC; CDR3: CASSLRTGQSLRALETQYF
size: NA; J: TRBJ1-4; D: NA; V: TRBV9; DNA: TGTGCCAGCAGCGTAGATGAGGGAGTGTCGGGTGAAAAACTGTTTTTT; CDR3: CASSVDEGVSGEKLFF
size: few; J: TRBJ1-1; D: NA; V: TRBV5-1; DNA: TGCGCCAGCAGCTCGGACCCCTTCCTTGAGAGGAACACTGAAGCTTTCTTT; CDR3: CASSSDPFLERNTEAFF
size: NA; J: TRBJ2-2; D: TRBD1; V: TRBV29-1; DNA: TGCAGCGTTGCGTTCAGGACAGGGAACACCGGGGAGCTGTTTTTT; CDR3: CSVAFRTGNTGELFF
size: NA; J: TRBJ2-3; D: NA; V: TRBV5-4; DNA: TGTGCCAGCAGCTTGAACGCGGGGGCCACAGATACGCAGTATTTT; CDR3: CASSLNAGATDTQYF
size: NA; J: TRBJ1-5; D: NA; V: TRBV2; DNA: TGTGCCAGCAGTGTCGGAAGGGCGTCCAATCAGCCCCAGCATTTT; CDR3: CASSVGRASNQPQHF
size: NA; J: TRBJ1-4; D: NA; V: TRBV5-8; DNA: TGTGCCAGCAGCCCTGAAAGGGAAAAACTGTTTTTT; CDR3: CASSPEREKLFF
size: NA; J: TRBJ2-3; D: NA; V: TRBV27; DNA: TGTGCCAGCAGTCTCGGACAGACGACAGATACGCAGTATTTT; CDR3: CASSLGQTTDTQYF
size: NA; J: TRBJ1-1; D: NA; V: TRBV10-2; DNA: TGCGCCAGCAGTTTACAGGGTAACACTGAAGCTTTCTTT; CDR3: CASSLQGNTEAFF
size: NA; J: TRBJ1-6; D: NA; V: TRBV5-1; DNA: TGCGCCAGCAGCACCAGGGGTAGGTCACCCCTCCACTTT; CDR3: CASSTRGRSPLHF
size: few; J: TRBJ2-3; D: NA; V: TRBV2; DNA: TGTGCCAGCAGTCCGGGCCGAGGGGAATATACGCAGTATTTT; CDR3: CASSPGRGEYTQYF
size: NA; J: TRBJ2-2; D: NA; V: TRBV10-3; DNA: TGTGCTATCACGGGACAAACGAACACCGGGGAGCTGTTTTTT; CDR3: CAITGQTNTGELFF
size: NA; J: TRBJ2-5; D: NA; V: TRBV3-1/TRBV3-2; DNA: TGTGCCAGCAGCCAAGATGAACCAGGGGCCCAAGAGACCCAGTACTTC; CDR3: CASSQDEPGAQETQYF
size: few; J: TRBJ1-3; D: NA; V: TRBV30; DNA: TGTGCCTGGGGACAGACGGGGGCCCAGAGCACCATATATTTT; CDR3: CAWGQTGAQSTIYF
size: NA; J: TRBJ1-2; D: TRBD1; V: TRBV29-1; DNA: TGCAGCGTTGCTTCGGGACAGGTGGACTATGGCTACACCTTC; CDR3: CSVASGQVDYGYTF
size: NA; J: TRBJ1-5; D: TRBD1; V: TRBV29-1; DNA: TGCAGCGTTGGGGGACAGGATCAGCCCCAGCATTTT; CDR3: CSVGGQDQPQHF
size: NA; J: TRBJ2-7; D: NA; V: TRBV12-3/TRBV12-4; DNA: TGTGCCAGCAGTTTAACTGGAGGGAACGAGCAGTACTTC; CDR3: CASSLTGGNEQYF